A single T cell receptor (beta chain) is shown here with its context. This clone's antigen is unknown. The record has no base qualities; no much larger clone is one base away. Trimming at the junction amounts to 3 bases on V and 5 bases on J, and the germline ends lie 9 bases apart. The cysteine opens and the phenylalanine closes a CDR3 of 13 amino acids. Only the CDR3 portion is preserved as DNA: 39 bases, with reading frame beginning at the first base. CDR1 and CDR2 are read off the germline V gene as SGHRS and YFSETQ. Libraries were built with the immunoSEQ multiplex PCR assay. Entries here come from immuneACCESS through TCRdb and include only in-frame sequences with V and J called. Some clones fail to appear in such tables; in the studies checked, an unresolved V gene covers under half of the shortfall, and the cause of the remainder is unknown. Counted in this sample were fewer than 15,000 clones; around 80% of them appeared once. The ten largest clones add up to about 13% of the sample.

This sample is part of a study of technical replicates of blood from a handful of donors listed by TCRdb under 2017. This receptor was obtained from a human donor in good health. The source material was PBMCs. The chain was built from TRBV5-1 and TRBJ2-1; the D segment could be TRBD1, given 5 matching bases. The CDR3 reads CASSSRVDNEQFF. The bases are TGCGCCAGCAGCTCCAGGGTAGACAATGAGCAGTTCTTC.